The 24 T cell receptor beta chains below come from one sample, sequenced in a study of pediatric ulcerative colitis. Profiling relied on immunoSEQ multiplex PCR, and the TCRdb table lists in-frame clones only, not all of them. In the table there are about 60,000 clones, over 70% of which are singletons. Sample: blood. These receptors were obtained from a boy aged 5-17 years who was a control in a study of pediatric ulcerative colitis.

The gene calls are TRBV25-1 and TRBJ2-5; 13 nucleotides align to TRBD2. With 7 bases clipped from V and 6 bases from J, the junction kept 5 bases outside the gene matches. This CDR3 spans 14 amino acids. Germline-derived CDR1 and CDR2 are MGHDK and SYGVNS. The CDR3 region is CASMRTSGSQTQYF. Here the CDR3 DNA reads TGTGCCAGCATGCGGACTAGCGGGAGCCAGACCCAGTACTTC.

This clone came up once. The chain has TRBV7-2 and TRBJ1-1, with D possibly being TRBD1 (5 bases). This CDR3 spans 16 amino acids. Trimming took off 5 bases at V and 4 bases at J, with 20 bases between the two ends. The germline CDR1 and CDR2 sequences are SGHTA and FQGNSA. CDR3 amino acids: CASSTPRMGGGTEAFF. CDR3 nucleotide sequence: TGTGCCAGCAGCACACCCCGCATGGGGGGAGGCACTGAAGCTTTCTTT.

J is TRBJ1-5 and V is TRBV5-6; a weak D match, TRBD1 (6 bases). Germline V gene lookup returns CDR1 SGHDT and CDR2 YYEEEE. The CDR3 loop spans 14 amino acids. The ends were cut back, 0 bases at V and 6 bases at J, with 10 bases in the middle. The CDR3 here is CASSLEPGVQPQHF. CDR3 DNA sequence: TGTGCCAGCAGCTTGGAGCCAGGGGTTCAGCCCCAGCATTTT.

The genes are TRBV11-2 and TRBJ1-3, with D unclear. The germline gives CDR1 SGHAT, CDR2 FQNNGV. The CDR3 consists of 15 residues. V lost 3 bases and J 0 bases, leaving 9 bases between the germline ends. CDR3 amino acids: CASSFTLHSGNTIYF. For the CDR3, the DNA is TGTGCCAGCAGCTTTACTCTGCACTCTGGAAACACCATATATTTT.

CDR3 loop: CASSAWSLDTQYF. For the CDR3, the DNA is TGTGCCAGCAGCGCGTGGAGTCTGGATACGCAGTATTTT. The V gene is TRBV9, the J gene TRBJ2-3; D is ambiguous. Trimming removed 3 bases from V and 6 bases from J, with 11 bases in between. This CDR3 contains 13 residues. The germline V gene has CDR1 SGDLS and CDR2 YYNGEE.

The gene calls are TRBV28 and TRBJ1-5; tentatively, D is TRBD1 (5 bases). The V gene's germline CDR1 is MDHEN and CDR2 SYDVKM. The CDR3 is made up of 15 amino acids. V lost 3 bases and J 4 bases, leaving 13 bases between the germline ends. As DNA, the CDR3 is TGTGCCAGCAGTTTGAGTCAGGAGGGGAATCAGCCCCAGCATTTT. The encoded protein is CASSLSQEGNQPQHF.

This clone was observed a few times. This chain links TRBV6-6 with TRBJ2-7; TRBD2 matches at 12 bases. Unmatched junction bases numbered 5, after V lost 2 bases and J lost 6 bases. The CDR3 sequence is 15 residues long. Germline assignment: CDR1 MNHNY and CDR2 SVGAGI (reference sequence). CDR3 region: CASSYRTSGVGEQYF. The CDR3, as DNA: TGTGCCAGCAGTTACCGGACTAGCGGGGTGGGCGAGCAGTACTTC.

This clone was recorded a few times. J is TRBJ1-2 and V is TRBV5-4; 12 bases agree with TRBD1. The V gene's germline CDR1 is SGHNT and CDR2 YYREEE (reference sequence). V lost 1 base, J lost 7 bases, and 8 bases stayed unmatched. CDR3 size: 16 residues. Here the CDR3 reads CASSLLGTGGNRGYTF. The CDR3 DNA sequence: TGTGCCAGCAGCTTGCTGGGGACAGGGGGCAATCGTGGCTACACCTTC.

V usage is TRBV15 and J usage is TRBJ2-7, with a possible D match to TRBD2 (5 bases). V was pared by 0 bases and J by 5 bases, with 14 bases between. Germline-derived CDR1 and CDR2 are LNHNV and YYDKDF (reference sequence). The CDR3 totals 15 residues. The CDR3 bases are TGTGCCACCAGCAGAGATCGCGGAGGCGGAGACGAGCAGTACTTC. It is translated as CATSRDRGGGDEQYF.

This clone has just one count. DNA for the CDR3: TGTGCCAGCAGCGTAGGTTTCGGCGGGAGTTGGTGGGAGCAGTTCTTC. This sequence encodes CASSVGFGGSWWEQFF. The chain joins TRBV9 to TRBJ2-1, with TRBD2 identical over 7 bases. Trimming cost V 0 bases and J 10 bases; bases outside gene matches: 13. Germline lookup yields CDR1 SGDLS and CDR2 YYNGEE. CDR3 length: 16 amino acids.

CDR3 amino acids: CASRENRYSGNTIYF. The CDR3 DNA follows: TGTGCCAGCAGAGAAAACAGGTACTCTGGAAACACCATATATTTT. This chain joins TRBV13 and TRBJ1-3; D may be TRBD1 (5 bases). Between the trimmed V and J ends, which lost 6 bases and 0 bases, there was a span of 12 bases. This CDR3 is 15 amino acids long. CDR1 is PRHDT and CDR2 is FYEKMQ in the germline V gene (reference sequence).

This rearrangement joins TRBV29-1 to TRBJ2-7, with a possible D match to TRBD1 (6 bases). The germline V gene encodes CDR1 SQVTM and CDR2 ANQGSEA. This CDR3 is built from 12 residues. V was trimmed by 4 bases and J by 3 bases, leaving 10 bases between them. Here the CDR3 reads CSVGNRDYEQYF. The CDR3 DNA reads as TGCAGCGTTGGGAACAGGGACTACGAGCAGTACTTC.

V is TRBV30 and J is TRBJ2-3, with a possible D match to TRBD2 (6 bases). Germline V gives CDR1 GTSNPN, CDR2 SVGIG (reference sequence). V was cut by 0 bases and J by 6 bases, with 13 bases left in between. CDR3 size: 14 residues. The CDR3 loop reads CAWSVMGGADTQYF. In nucleotides, the CDR3 is TGTGCCTGGAGTGTAATGGGCGGGGCGGATACGCAGTATTTT.

This clone was detected a few times. CDR3 in DNA: TGTGCCAGTAGTATTGCAGGGGAGAAGAACTATGGCTACACCTTC. As protein: CASSIAGEKNYGYTF. The chain links TRBV19 to TRBJ1-2, with TRBD1 as a possible D gene (6 bases). In germline, CDR1 is LNHDA, CDR2 SQIVND (reference sequence). The CDR3 extends over 15 amino acids. V was pared by 3 bases and J by 2 bases, with 13 bases between.

This rearrangement joins TRBV18 to TRBJ1-5; D is perhaps TRBD1 (5 bases). Per the germline V gene, CDR1 is KGHSH and CDR2 is LQKENI. Between the trimmed V and J ends, which lost 2 bases and 5 bases, there was a span of 7 bases. The CDR3 runs 13 residues. In DNA, the CDR3 is TGTGCCAGCTCACCAGGGGACGATCAGCCCCAGCATTTT. Translating gives CASSPGDDQPQHF.

The chain employs TRBV9 and TRBJ2-3, with 8 bases that match TRBD1. The V and J ends lost 0 bases and 2 bases, in that order; junction bases with no gene match: 2. CDR3 length equals 15 residues. Germline V gene data show CDR1 as SGDLS and CDR2 as YYNGEE. This CDR3 reads CASSVEDRVTDTQYF. The CDR3 DNA reads TGTGCCAGCAGCGTAGAGGACAGGGTCACAGATACGCAGTATTTT.

The chain uses TRBV4-1 and TRBJ2-2, with D possibly matching TRBD1 (6 bases). CDR1 and CDR2 (germline): MGHRA, YSYEKL. The ends were cut back, 4 bases at V and 7 bases at J, with 13 bases in the middle. The CDR3 length is 14 residues. The CDR3 DNA reads TGCGCCAGCAGCCGTACAGGGTTGGTCGGGGAGCTGTTTTTT. Translation gives CASSRTGLVGELFF.

This chain connects TRBV4-1 to TRBJ2-3; no firm D call. CDR3 size: 14 residues. Between the trimmed V and J ends, which lost 1 base and 1 base, there was a span of 6 bases. Germline V lookup: CDR1 MGHRA, CDR2 YSYEKL. The CDR3 here is CASSQGPGTDTQYF. The DNA for the CDR3 is TGCGCCAGCAGCCAAGGTCCGGGCACAGATACGCAGTATTTT.

The CDR3 sequence is CASKFDRVGTDTQYF. The CDR3 bases are TGTGCCAGCAAATTCGACCGGGTGGGCACAGATACGCAGTATTTT. The genes are TRBV7-3 and TRBJ2-3; D not certain. The germline gives CDR1 SGHTA, CDR2 FQGTGA. The CDR3 consists of 15 residues. Trimming stripped 7 bases from V and 1 base from J, with 15 bases between.

The chain has TRBV18 and TRBJ1-4; 8 bases match TRBD1. Germline V CDR1 and CDR2: KGHSH, LQKENI. The junction had 3 bases not matched to a gene; V was cut back by 3 bases and J by 0 bases. The CDR3 spans 16 residues. The CDR3 is CASSPGQASTNEKLFF. The CDR3 DNA follows: TGTGCCAGCTCACCGGGACAGGCGTCAACTAATGAAAAACTGTTTTTT. Full variable domain (rest looked up from reference TRBV18 and TRBJ1-4): NAGVMQNPRHLVRRRGQEARLRCSPMKGHSHVYWYRQLPEEGLKFMVYLQKENIIDESGMPKERFSAEFPKEGPSILRIQQVVRGDSAAYFCASSPGQASTNEKLFFGSGTQLSVL.

The chain couples TRBV12-5 to TRBJ2-3; no reliable D call. CDR3 size: 15 residues. The germline V and J ends were trimmed by 6 bases and 0 bases, with 13 bases remaining between them. Germline loops: CDR1 LGHNT, CDR2 FRNRAP. CDR3 nucleotides: TGTGCTAGTGGCTCCGGTAGGACGAGCACAGATACGCAGTATTTT. It translates to CASGSGRTSTDTQYF.

The chain has TRBV7-2 and TRBJ2-7, with D perhaps matching TRBD1 (6 bases). Germline V CDR1 and CDR2: SGHTA, FQGNSA. The CDR3 is made up of 17 amino acids. Trimming cost V 5 bases and J 0 bases, with 20 bases left between them. The CDR3 nucleotides are TGTGCCAGCAGCCCGAACCGGGACATTTTCTTCTCCTACGAGCAGTACTTC. Its translation is CASSPNRDIFFSYEQYF.

V usage is TRBV30 and J usage is TRBJ1-4; D remains ambiguous. The V end lost 2 bases, the J end lost 8 bases, and 12 bases lay between the germline ends. The CDR3 sequence is 13 residues long. The germline V gene has CDR1 GTSNPN and CDR2 SVGIG (reference sequence). The CDR3 nucleotides read TGTGCCTGGAGTCCCGCTTGGGAGGAAAAACTGTTTTTT. It specifies CAWSPAWEEKLFF.

The chain uses TRBV5-4 and TRBJ1-2; 7 bases match TRBD1. Germline V gene lookup returns CDR1 SGHNT and CDR2 YYREEE (reference sequence). The CDR3 consists of 14 residues. V trimming: 0 bases; J trimming: 8 bases; junction bases outside the gene matches: 7. The CDR3 coding sequence is TGTGCCAGCAGCTTGGGTCAAACAGGGGCCGGCTACACCTTC. This codes for CASSLGQTGAGYTF. The full variable domain, completed using reference TRBV5-4 and TRBJ1-2, is ETGVTQSPTHLIKTRGQQVTLRCSSQSGHNTVSWYQQALGQGPQFIFQYYREEENGRGNFPPRFSGLQFPNYSSELNVNALELDDSALYLCASSLGQTGAGYTFGSGTRLTVV.